The text below deals with one TCR beta chain. Its target is unknown. Generated by immunoSEQ multiplex PCR, the TCRdb table keeps only in-frame clones and is missing some. The table shows roughly 90,000 clones, with about 87% occurring only once. This CDR3 comprises 17 residues. Trimming cost V 4 bases and J 6 bases; bases outside gene matches: 10. Per the germline V gene, CDR1 is LGHNA and CDR2 is YSLEER. This entry is derived from a study of graft-versus-host responses after intestinal transplantation. Background on the study: Isolated intestinal, liver-intestinal, or multivisceral transplants had been given to the recipients.

Study-wide points: In recipient marrow, GvH clones were found, and some appeared first in ileum or blood.

Sequenced material: unstimulated CD4+ T cells sorted from spleen or lymph node cells, taken before transplant. The chain is built from TRBV4-3 and TRBJ2-1, with 12 nucleotides matching TRBD2. The source is a human donor who was the organ donor for an intestinal transplant. The CDR3 DNA reads as TGCGCCAGCAGCCGCCTCTCTAGCGGGAGGGACCCCAATGAGCAGTTCTTC. Protein sequence: CASSRLSSGRDPNEQFF.